This T cell receptor (beta chain) was captured by sequencing in a study of blood T cell repertoires in COVID-19. Background on the study: Acute-phase and convalescent COVID-19 samples originated in the United States, Italy and Spain. PBMCs, B-cell-depleted T cells, or T cells were the source of the cDNA or gDNA that made up the material.

Study processing details: Reference gene primer amplification gave nucleated cell count estimates. TCRdb's table, derived via immunoSEQ multiplex PCR, lists solely in-frame clones and lacks some. V and J calls and clone size are given by that table; D and trimming were obtained from the DNA. The sample yields more than 85,000 clones, roughly 85% seen once. The germline V gene encodes CDR1 SGHRS and CDR2 YFSETQ. Unmatched junction bases numbered 12, after V lost 10 bases and J lost 3 bases. There are 15 residues in the CDR3. The chain combines TRBV5-1 with TRBJ2-3; 9 bases align to TRBD2. The sample consisted of peripheral blood. This receptor was identified in a woman aged 80 or over with acute or convalescent COVID-19. The chain's CDR3 is CASGIAGVRTDTQYF. Written as DNA, the CDR3 is TGCGCCTCCGGTATAGCGGGAGTGAGGACAGATACGCAGTATTTT.